Listed here are 10 T cell receptor beta chains from one sample, sequenced in a study of cytomegalovirus exposure and HLA in healthy donors. Primers for the PCR totalled 60 Vbeta and 13 Jbeta. Measured with immunoSEQ multiplex PCR; TCRdb has only the in-frame clones, and not every one. This sample carries 150,000 to 200,000 clones, approximately 80% of them seen once, and the ten largest clones take approximately 15%. Sequenced input: PBMCs. Receptors originate from a woman aged 40 to 50 in good health and CMV-seronegative.

The chain carries TRBV18 and TRBJ2-1; 14 nucleotides agree with TRBD2. From germline, CDR1 is KGHSH and CDR2 LQKENI. This CDR3 spans 17 amino acids. With V trimmed by 3 bases and J by 4 bases, 5 bases remained unmatched. The CDR3 nucleotides are TGTGCCAGCTCACCCTCGGGACTAGCGGGGGAGTACAATGAGCAGTTCTTC. It translates to CASSPSGLAGEYNEQFF.

In regard to this clone: The germline gene is not matched at one end of the junction; a read error may be the cause. The J gene is TRBJ2-5, the V gene TRBV7-9, with 12 bases matching TRBD1. The CDR3 is 15 amino acids. Germline-derived CDR1 and CDR2 are SEHNR and FQNEAQ (reference sequence). CDR3 bases: TGTTCCAGCAGCCGCTGGGGACAGGGGGCCGAGACCCAGTACTTC. Its protein is CSSSRWGQGAETQYF.

The chain couples TRBV5-4 to TRBJ2-7, with a tentative D call TRBD1 (5 bases). This CDR3 has 14 amino acids. Germline CDR1 reads SGHNT; CDR2 reads YYREEE (reference sequence). The V end lost 0 bases, the J end lost 1 base, and 8 bases lay between the germline ends. Here the CDR3 DNA reads TGTGCCAGCAGCTTGGGGACATCATCCTACGAGCAGTACTTC. Amino acids: CASSLGTSSYEQYF.

This chain joins TRBV28 and TRBJ1-2; 8 bases line up with TRBD1. From germline, CDR1 is MDHEN and CDR2 SYDVKM. This CDR3 has 13 residues. J was trimmed by 2 bases and V by 8 bases; bases with no gene match: 4. This chain's CDR3 is CASGQGWNYGYTF. DNA of the CDR3: TGTGCCAGCGGACAGGGTTGGAACTATGGCTACACCTTC.

Points on this clone: An end of the junction does not agree with germline; a read error may underlie this. The V and J genes are TRBV7-9 and TRBJ1-3; 10 nucleotides line up with TRBD1. Germline-derived CDR1 and CDR2 are SEHNR and FQNEAQ (reference sequence). The CDR3 runs to 18 residues. Here the CDR3 DNA reads TGTTCCAGCAGCTCCTCCGGGACAGGGGCCTACTCTGGAAACACCATATATTTT. Translation gives CSSSSSGTGAYSGNTIYF.

This clone was detected only once. The CDR3 loop reads CASSKEVQPTDTQYF. As DNA, the CDR3 is TGTGCCAGCAGCAAGGAGGTACAGCCCACAGATACGCAGTATTTT. V usage is TRBV9 and J usage is TRBJ2-3; D might be TRBD2 (5 bases). The germline V gene encodes CDR1 SGDLS and CDR2 YYNGEE. V lost 4 bases and J 2 bases, leaving 14 bases between the germline ends. This CDR3 is 15 amino acids long.

The chain couples TRBV7-8 to TRBJ2-5, with D hard to call. The V gene's germline CDR1 is SGHVS and CDR2 FQNEAQ. V was cut by 1 base and J by 10 bases, with 13 bases left in between. CDR3 length: 13 amino acids. CDR3 DNA: TGTGCCAGCAGCTTAGGACTTATCAGAGACCAGTACTTC. Protein product: CASSLGLIRDQYF.

The rearrangement uses TRBV28 and TRBJ2-1, with D hard to call. The CDR3 contains 14 residues. V lost 3 bases, J lost 7 bases, and 13 bases lay in between. Germline V CDR1 and CDR2: MDHEN, SYDVKM. CDR3 coding DNA: TGTGCCAGCAGTTTCTCTGTGGAACTAAATGAGCAGTTCTTC. It encodes CASSFSVELNEQFF.

Worth noting for this clone: This same CDR3 is encoded by further DNA sequences in the sample. CDR3 nucleotides: TGCGCCAGCAGCCAAGATTCGGGTAATGAGCAGTTCTTC. Encoded protein: CASSQDSGNEQFF. The V gene is TRBV4-3, the J gene TRBJ2-1; D is ambiguous. Trimming took off 0 bases at V and 7 bases at J, with 7 bases between the two ends. This CDR3 has 13 residues. Germline assignment: CDR1 LGHNA and CDR2 YSLEER.

V gene TRBV5-1 combines with J gene TRBJ1-5; 10 nucleotides line up with TRBD1. This CDR3 is built from 15 residues. The germline CDR1 and CDR2 sequences are SGHRS and YFSETQ. Losses at the gene ends were 0 bases for V and 4 bases for J; bases not matched to a gene: 1. The CDR3 region has the DNA TGCGCCAGCAGCTTGGCGGGACAGGGGAATCAGCCCCAGCATTTT. This encodes CASSLAGQGNQPQHF.